These 26 T cell receptor beta chains came from one sample sequenced in a study of glioma-infiltrating T cells. Amplification of TCR alpha and beta CDR3 regions from RNA used iRepertoire nested multiplex PCR. TCRdb called the multiplex PCR reads again in MiXCR, with one record for every CDR3 protein. The sample lists fewer than 200,000 distinct CDR3 sequences, around 40% seen once, with roughly 5.2% in the top ten. Material: glioma tissue, nonneoplastic brain tissue, or PBMCs (not recorded which). These receptors were collected from a human donor with low-grade glioma or glioblastoma, undergoing nonglioma brain surgery, or in good health (not recorded which).

This clonotype occurred many times. The chain recombines TRBV28 with TRBJ1-5, with unresolved D. The ends were cut back, 6 bases at V and 3 bases at J, with 15 bases in the middle. The germline V gene encodes CDR1 MDHEN and CDR2 SYDVKM. The CDR3 sequence is 15 residues long. CDR3 loop: CASRFPTGFNQPQHF. CDR3 DNA sequence: TGTGCCAGCAGATTTCCCACGGGGTTCAATCAGCCCCAGCATTTT.

The sample holds many counts of this clonotype. CDR3 sequence (DNA): TGTGCCAGCAGTGTGGAGGCGAGAGACAATGAGCAGTTCTTC. It translates to CASSVEARDNEQFF. The chain combines TRBV6-4 with TRBJ2-1, with a weak D call TRBD2 (5 bases). The CDR3 sequence is 14 residues long. Germline CDR1 MRHNA, CDR2 SNTAGT. Trimming left V 4 bases short and J 5 bases short, with 12 bases between.

J is TRBJ1-5 and V is TRBV9, with D uncertain. This CDR3 has 13 amino acids. V dropped 4 bases and J dropped 2 bases, with 7 bases sitting between them. In germline, CDR1 is SGDLS, CDR2 YYNGEE. CDR3 in DNA: TGTGCCAGCAGCCCTTCCGGCAATCAGCCCCAGCATTTT. It is translated as CASSPSGNQPQHF. Full variable domain (missing parts from reference TRBV9 and TRBJ1-5): DSGVTQTPKHLITATGQRVTLRCSPRSGDLSVYWYQQSLDQGLQFLIQYYNGEERAKGNILERFSAQQFPDLHSELNLSSLELGDSALYFCASSPSGNQPQHFGDGTRLSIL.

This clonotype was found many times. V usage is TRBV20-1 and J usage is TRBJ2-3; 13 bases match TRBD2. The CDR3 runs to 15 residues. J was trimmed by 7 bases and V by 6 bases; bases with no gene match: 10. The germline V gene encodes CDR1 DFQATT and CDR2 SNEGSKA (reference sequence). CDR3 sequence (DNA): TGCAGTGCCCCCTGGACTAGCGGGAGTGTGAATACGCAGTATTTT. It encodes CSAPWTSGSVNTQYF.

As concerns this clonotype: A read error is possible here, since a much larger clone lies one base away. V usage is TRBV2 and J usage is TRBJ1-1; D unclear. Looked up from germline, CDR1 is SNHLY and CDR2 is FYNNEI. V dropped 5 bases and J dropped 4 bases, with 14 bases sitting between them. CDR3 length equals 14 residues. The CDR3 coding sequence is TGTGCCAGCAGTAGCCCCGGAGGCCTCACTGAAGCTTTCTTT. This gives the protein CASSSPGGLTEAFF.

About this clonotype: This sequence may be a read error, since a much larger clone differs from it by one base. This chain links TRBV6-6 with TRBJ2-2; no reliable D call. The germline V and J ends were trimmed by 2 bases and 3 bases, with 4 bases remaining between them. Germline V gene sequence: CDR1 MNHNY, CDR2 SVGAGI (reference sequence). The CDR3 has 13 amino acids. The CDR3 nucleotides are TGTGCCAGCAGTTACGGGTACACCGGGGAGCTGTTTTTT. Encoded protein: CASSYGYTGELFF.

Regarding this clonotype: A much more abundant neighbour one base away suggests this may be a read error. The chain joins TRBV28 to TRBJ2-7; tentatively, D is TRBD1 (5 bases). This CDR3 has 17 amino acids. Per germline, CDR1 MDHEN and CDR2 SYDVKM. The CDR3 loop reads CASSFHITGTNSYEEYF. CDR3 sequence (DNA): TGTGCCAGCAGTTTCCACATAACAGGAACCAACTCCTACGAGGAGTACTTC.

In its sample, this clonotype was seen many times. V usage is TRBV20-1 and J usage is TRBJ1-5; D remains ambiguous. The V end lost 3 bases, the J end lost 4 bases, and 13 bases lay between the germline ends. The CDR3 sequence is 14 residues long. Germline V gene data show CDR1 as DFQATT and CDR2 as SNEGSKA (reference sequence). CDR3 coding DNA: TGCAGTGCTAGTCTGGACGGCAGAAATCAGCCCCAGCATTTT. Translation gives CSASLDGRNQPQHF.

This clonotype was recorded at least ten times. The chain couples TRBV28 to TRBJ2-3, with D possibly called TRBD1 or TRBD2 (6 bases each). The CDR3 length is 16 residues. Germline CDR1 reads MDHEN; CDR2 reads SYDVKM. V lost 6 bases and J 0 bases, leaving 16 bases between the germline ends. This CDR3 is CASSSSGGGSTDTQYF. The CDR3 DNA sequence: TGTGCCAGCAGCTCCTCCGGGGGCGGGAGCACAGATACGCAGTATTTT.

On this clonotype itself: This could be a read error, since a much larger clone is one nucleotide away. DNA of the CDR3: TGTGCCAGCAGCTTAGGGGTAACAGACTCTGGGGCTGAAGCTTTATTT. Amino acids: CASSLGVTDSGAEALF. V and J are TRBV7-9 and TRBJ1-1; tentatively, D is TRBD1 (5 bases). This CDR3 contains 16 residues. CDR1 and CDR2 (germline): SEHNR, FQNEAQ (reference sequence). The entire variable domain, with the rest obtained from reference TRBV7-9 and TRBJ1-1, is as follows: DTGVSQNPRHKITKRGQNVTFRCDPISEHNRLYWYRQTLGQGPEFLTYFQNEAQLEKSRLLSDRFSAERPKGSFSTLEIQRTEQGDSAMYLCASSLGVTDSGAEALFGQGTRLTVV.

Details on this clonotype: This may stem from a read error, because a much larger clone lies one nucleotide away. The chain is built from TRBV7-9 and TRBJ2-1; 11 bases map to TRBD2. Germline V CDR1 and CDR2: SEHNR, FQNEAQ (reference sequence). The CDR3 has 15 amino acids. J was trimmed by 6 bases and V by 5 bases; bases with no gene match: 6. This chain's CDR3 is CASSVRLAGINEQFF. CDR3 coding DNA: TGTGCCAGCAGCGTGCGACTAGCGGGGATCAATGAGCAGTTCTTC.

The V call is TRBV7-9, the J call TRBJ2-7, with 7 nucleotides matching TRBD2. Gene TRBJ2-5 matches the end of the DNA better, so the J call may be wrong. Germline CDR1 is SEHNR and CDR2 is FQNEAQ (reference sequence). There are 15 residues in the CDR3. CDR3 coding DNA: TGTGCCAGCAGCTTAGCCCTCACTAGCGAGAGGACCCAGTACTTC. This encodes CASSLALTSERTQYF.

Remarks on this clonotype: Given a much more abundant clone one base away, this may be a read error. The chain recombines TRBV28 with TRBJ2-3; D might be TRBD2 (5 bases). Germline V CDR1 and CDR2: MDHEN, SYDVKM. This CDR3 contains 14 residues. CDR3 residues: CASSVYGNLNTEYF. DNA of the CDR3: TGTGCCAGCAGTGTCTACGGGAACTTAAATACGGAGTATTTT.

Of note for this clonotype: The final CDR3 position lacks the conserved phenylalanine or tryptophan, pointing to a likely read error. This sequence joins TRBV14 and TRBJ2-2; D call uncertain. V lost 1 base, J lost 7 bases, and 1 base lay in between. CDR3 length: 11 amino acids. CDR1 and CDR2 (germline): SGHDN, FVKESK. CDR3 residues: CASSQVGELFS. The CDR3 bases are TGTGCCAGCAGCCAAGTCGGGGAGCTGTTTTCT.

This clonotype was found many times. V is TRBV20-1 and J is TRBJ2-1; no firm D call. The V end was cut by 3 bases, the J end by 5 bases, with 2 bases between. The germline V gene has CDR1 DFQATT and CDR2 SNEGSKA (reference sequence). The CDR3 is 10 residues long. CDR3 sequence (DNA): TGCAGTGCTAGGGACAATGAGCAGTTCTTC. This translates into CSARDNEQFF.

Regarding this clonotype: It may be a read error: a sequence one base away is much more abundant. The chain uses TRBV28 and TRBJ2-5; 14 nucleotides match TRBD2. The CDR3 extends over 15 amino acids. V lost 6 bases, J lost 6 bases, and 6 bases stayed unmatched. Germline CDR1 reads MDHEN; CDR2 reads SYDVKM. The CDR3 region has the DNA TGTGCCAGCAGAACCTGGACTAGCGGGAGGAAGACCCAGTACTTC. Its protein is CASRTWTSGRKTQYF. Full variable domain (outside the CDR3, taken from reference TRBV28 and TRBJ2-5): DVKVTQSSRYLVKRTGEKVFLECVQDMDHENMFWYRQDPGLGLRLIYFSYDVKMKEKGDIPEGYSVSREKKERFSLILESASTNQTSMYLCASRTWTSGRKTQYFGPGTRLLVL.

This clonotype appeared a single time. The V and J genes are TRBV15 and TRBJ2-1, with unresolved D. Germline V CDR1 and CDR2: LNHNV, YYDKDF (reference sequence). The CDR3 consists of 12 residues. CDR3 DNA: TGTGCTGCCAGCAGAAACAGCAATGAGCAGTTCTTC. Amino acid sequence: CAASRNSNEQFF.

Concerning this clonotype: Since a much larger clone is just one base distant, this may be a read error. The rearrangement joins TRBV15 to TRBJ2-1, with D perhaps given as TRBD1 or TRBD2 (5 bases each). V lost 2 bases to trimming and J lost 10 bases, with 12 bases between them. The CDR3 consists of 13 residues. CDR1 is LNHNV, CDR2 YYDKDF, per germline (reference sequence). The CDR3 sequence: CATSRTRDHEQFF. CDR3 coding DNA: TGTGCCACCAGCAGAACCAGGGACCACGAGCAGTTCTTC.

As for this clonotype: An end of the junction does not agree with germline; a read error may underlie this. The chain recombines TRBV6-5 with TRBJ2-1, with D maybe TRBD2 (6 bases). Per germline, CDR1 MNHEY and CDR2 SVGAGI. There are 15 residues in the CDR3. The CDR3 sequence is CASSEALEGGHEQLF. The CDR3 region has the DNA TGTGCCAGCAGTGAAGCACTAGAGGGAGGCCATGAGCAGTTGTTC.

Concerning this clonotype itself: One junction end does not reproduce the germline sequence, and a read error may be involved. V is TRBV2 and J is TRBJ2-7, with D maybe TRBD2 (6 bases). CDR1 and CDR2 from the germline V gene are SNHLY and FYNNEI. The CDR3 covers 12 residues. DNA of the CDR3: TGTGCCAGCAGTGTGGAGGGCCACGTCCCTTTCTTC. Its protein is CASSVEGHVPFF.

CDR3 DNA: TGTGCCAGCAGCACTACCGGGACAGGGAGGAATGAGCAGTTCTTC. Translated: CASSTTGTGRNEQFF. The J gene is TRBJ2-1, the V gene TRBV7-2; 9 bases fit TRBD1. Germline CDR1 and CDR2: SGHTA and FQGNSA. The CDR3 consists of 15 residues. Losses at the gene ends were 5 bases for V and 7 bases for J; bases not matched to a gene: 9.

This clonotype has more than one count but fewer than ten. The genes are TRBV7-9 and TRBJ2-7; D is possibly TRBD2 (6 bases). V shed 3 bases and J shed 6 bases, with 15 bases lying between them. The germline gives CDR1 SEHNR, CDR2 FQNEAQ (reference sequence). This CDR3 has 14 residues. For the CDR3, the DNA is TGTGCCAGCAGCTTGGGAGGTCTCTCGGTCGAGCAGTACTTC. Its translation: CASSLGGLSVEQYF.

This clonotype was found many times. The V call is TRBV6-1, the J call TRBJ2-7, with TRBD2 identical over 7 bases. The CDR3 runs 17 residues. V lost 2 bases, J lost 4 bases, and 14 bases stayed unmatched. The germline CDR1 and CDR2 sequences are MNHNS and SASEGT. The CDR3 sequence: CASSESAPSGYPYEQYF. The CDR3, as DNA: TGTGCCAGCAGTGAAAGCGCTCCTAGCGGATACCCATACGAGCAGTACTTC.

Note on this clonotype: Since a much larger clone is just one base distant, this may be a read error. The genes are TRBV7-2 and TRBJ2-1, with D hard to call. The CDR3 spans 13 residues. Per germline, CDR1 SGHTA and CDR2 FQGNSA. In DNA, the CDR3 is TGTGCCAGCAGCTTAGCGCTGACCAATGAGGAGTTCTTC. Its protein is CASSLALTNEEFF. Variable domain in full (rest from reference TRBV7-2 and TRBJ2-1): GAGVSQSPSNKVTEKGKDVELRCDPISGHTALYWYRQSLGQGLEFLIYFQGNSAPDKSGLPSDRFSAERTGGSVSTLTIQRTQQEDSAVYLCASSLALTNEEFFGPGTRLTVL.

This clonotype was counted a few times. The genes are TRBV10-3 and TRBJ2-5, with 8 bases fitting TRBD2. Germline CDR1 and CDR2: ENHRY and SYGVKD. V was clipped by 11 bases and J by 3 bases; unmatched bases: 5. The CDR3 runs to 12 residues. This chain's CDR3 is CASGRAEETQYF. The CDR3 DNA reads as TGTGCCTCCGGGAGGGCCGAAGAGACCCAGTACTTC.

This clonotype was found once. The chain employs TRBV27 and TRBJ1-5, with a tentative D call TRBD1 (6 bases). V was clipped by 6 bases and J by 0 bases, with 15 bases between them. The length of the CDR3 is 16 residues. Germline-derived CDR1 and CDR2 are MNHEY and SMNVEV (reference sequence). DNA for the CDR3: TGTGCCAGCAGCGTAACAGACAGGTATAGCAATCAGCCCCAGCATTTT. Encoded protein: CASSVTDRYSNQPQHF.